Sequencing of this TCR beta chain was carried out in a study of molecular identifiers for immune sequencing clone quantification. Sorted cell numbers of about 19,000 to 1,000,000, with 10%, 30% or 50% RNA, served as input for naive CD8 libraries. Trimming cost V 0 bases and J 3 bases; bases outside gene matches: 6. This CDR3 is 16 amino acids long. Both previously described methods and listed TCR primers were employed to make bulk TCR libraries. TCRdb re-called the PCR reads through MiXCR, storing one row per CDR3 protein. The sample has around 480,000 distinct CDR3 sequences, about a fifth seen once.

This TCR was sampled from a human donor in good health. Some libraries in this study had Jurkat cell RNA spiked in. The V and J genes are TRBV5-3 and TRBJ2-7; 10 bases map to TRBD2. TRBV5-3 is recorded as an ORF, its role being uncertain. The sample was naive CD8+ T cells from blood, with Jurkat cell RNA spiked in. As to subset: FACS-sorted CD8+CD4-CCR7+CD45RA+ naive T cells. This chain's CDR3 is CARSLALVAGGYEQYF. For the CDR3, the DNA is TGTGCCAGAAGCTTGGCGTTGGTAGCGGGGGGCTACGAGCAGTACTTC.